Listed here is a single T cell receptor (beta chain). What it binds is not known. Other DNA sequences in this sample translate to the same CDR3. The study sampled blood at baseline, cycle 4 day 1, and cycle 7 day 1. The data originate from a study of OX40 agonist ivuxolimab in advanced cancers. The assay was immunoSEQ multiplex PCR, and TCRdb's table has in-frame clones only and misses some. This table holds about 53,000 clones, 84% found once. Whole-study findings and limits: Expanded peripheral T cells had an undetermined antigen specificity. Researchers report that CD8+ T cells had, on average, more expanded clones than CD4+.

The germline CDR1 and CDR2 sequences are SGHRS and YFSETQ. The CDR3 spans 16 residues. J lost 7 bases, V lost 4 bases, and 11 bases had no gene match. This clonotype originated in an adult with an advanced solid tumor such as melanoma, head and neck, liver or kidney cancer. This chain uses TRBV5-1 with TRBJ2-3; 11 nucleotides match TRBD2. This material consisted of CD4+ or CD8+ T cells sorted from blood, taken in a trial of the OX40 agonist ivuxolimab. Here the CDR3 reads CASSVSGRALYNTQYF. CDR3 sequence (DNA): TGCGCCAGCAGCGTTAGCGGGAGGGCCCTCTATAATACGCAGTATTTT.